Shown below are 26 T cell receptor beta chains from a single sample sequenced in a study of Graves' ophthalmopathy and Graves' hyperthyroidism. Amplification targeted the TCR beta CDR3 regions, with RNA transcripts as the source material. The workflow started with a first-round RT-PCR run with HTBI primers and then moved on to a second-round multiplex PCR. Each CDR3 protein gets one entry after TCRdb re-called the multiplex PCR reads with MiXCR. In the table there are just over 400,000 distinct CDR3 sequences, about 21% of which are singletons. Sequenced material: peripheral blood. The receptors stem from a woman aged 18 to 35 with stable Graves' hyperthyroidism.

This clonotype was counted only a few times. The J gene is TRBJ1-1, the V gene TRBV5-1, with D tentatively TRBD1 (5 bases). V was clipped by 3 bases and J by 3 bases, with 15 bases between them. CDR1 SGHRS and CDR2 YFSETQ come from the germline V gene. The CDR3 spans 15 residues. CDR3 nucleotide sequence: TGCGCCAGCAGCTCTGGGACGGCGGGTCACACTGAAGCTTTCTTT. Protein sequence: CASSSGTAGHTEAFF.

This clonotype was picked up many times. The CDR3 loop is CASRKTGTTEAFF. The CDR3, as DNA: TGTGCCAGCAGAAAAACAGGGACCACTGAAGCTTTCTTT. The V gene is TRBV25-1, the J gene TRBJ1-1, with D possibly TRBD1 on 6 matching bases. The CDR3 totals 13 residues. The V gene lost 6 bases and the J gene lost 4 bases, with 12 bases spanning the gap. CDR1 is MGHDK and CDR2 is SYGVNS in the germline V gene.

This clonotype was counted at least ten times. V gene TRBV28 combines with J gene TRBJ2-7; D could derive from TRBD1 or TRBD2 (5 bases each). V lost 3 bases and J 6 bases, leaving 18 bases between the germline ends. The CDR3 covers 15 residues. Germline V CDR1 and CDR2: MDHEN, SYDVKM. CDR3 region: CASSLPRAGRVEQYF. Here the CDR3 DNA reads TGTGCCAGCAGTTTGCCCCGGGCAGGGCGGGTCGAGCAGTACTTC.

This clonotype was counted ten times or more. V gene TRBV12-3 or TRBV12-4 combines with J gene TRBJ2-5; 7 nucleotides match TRBD1. J lost 5 bases, V lost 4 bases, and 13 bases had no gene match. This CDR3 region has 16 residues. The CDR3 sequence: CASSSEVEGGIETQYF. In DNA form, the CDR3 reads TGTGCCAGCAGTTCCGAGGTTGAAGGGGGCATCGAGACCCAGTACTTC.

By share, this clonotype ranks as medium-sized. The CDR3 sequence is CASRSQGRNTEAFF. CDR3 nucleotides: TGTGCCAGCAGATCACAGGGGAGAAACACTGAAGCTTTCTTT. The gene calls are TRBV2 and TRBJ1-1; 7 bases map to TRBD1. V lost 6 bases, J lost 2 bases, and 6 bases stayed unmatched. Germline lookup yields CDR1 SNHLY and CDR2 FYNNEI. This CDR3 has 14 residues.

The chain joins TRBV28 to TRBJ2-7; 10 positions agree with TRBD1. The CDR3 has 18 residues. The germline gives CDR1 MDHEN, CDR2 SYDVKM. J lost 3 bases, V lost 5 bases, and 16 bases had no gene match. As DNA, the CDR3 is TGTGCCAGCAGTGCCCAAACCCTCCGGGACAGGGGTTTCTACGAGCAGTACTTC. Amino acids: CASSAQTLRDRGFYEQYF. Together with reference TRBV28 and TRBJ2-7, the CDR3 gives the full variable domain: DVKVTQSSRYLVKRTGEKVFLECVQDMDHENMFWYRQDPGLGLRLIYFSYDVKMKEKGDIPEGYSVSREKKERFSLILESASTNQTSMYLCASSAQTLRDRGFYEQYFGPGTRLTVT.

This clonotype was detected ten times or more. The chain carries TRBV20-1 and TRBJ1-2; D ambiguous. The CDR3 has 13 residues. Trimming removed 6 bases from V and 8 bases from J, with 19 bases in between. CDR1 DFQATT and CDR2 SNEGSKA come from the germline V gene (reference sequence). The CDR3 sequence is CSAPQLEGHGYTF. CDR3 DNA sequence: TGCAGTGCACCCCAATTGGAGGGTCACGGCTACACCTTC.

This clonotype was seen many times. The gene calls are TRBV6-2 or TRBV6-3 and TRBJ2-5; D uncertain. The V gene's germline CDR1 is MNHEY and CDR2 SVGEGT. The V gene lost 2 bases and the J gene lost 5 bases, with 6 bases spanning the gap. CDR3 size: 12 residues. CDR3 protein: CASSYRYETQYF. For the CDR3, the DNA is TGTGCCAGCAGTTACAGATACGAGACCCAGTACTTC.

The sample holds many counts of this clonotype. This chain links TRBV6-5 with TRBJ1-5; D is unresolved. The CDR3 is 14 amino acids. The V and J ends lost 0 bases and 8 bases respectively, with 11 bases between them. Per the germline V gene, CDR1 is MNHEY and CDR2 is SVGAGI. Here the CDR3 reads CASSYSPSWEPQHF. The CDR3 DNA is TGTGCCAGCAGTTACTCACCTTCATGGGAGCCCCAGCATTTT.

This clonotype was counted many times. This sequence joins TRBV5-1 and TRBJ2-5, with 11 nucleotides matching TRBD2. V gave up 3 bases and J gave up 5 bases; unmatched junction bases: 18. Germline V gene data show CDR1 as SGHRS and CDR2 as YFSETQ. The CDR3 totals 19 residues. The CDR3 bases are TGCGCCAGCAGCTCCTCGGAGGGACTAGCGGTGAGGCGGTGGGAGACCCAGTACTTC. Its protein is CASSSSEGLAVRRWETQYF.

This clonotype was observed at least ten times. This clone may be a read error of a much larger clone one base away. The rearrangement uses TRBV14 and TRBJ2-7, with TRBD2 identical over 11 bases. CDR3 size: 15 residues. V shed 4 bases and J 1 base; nucleotides not matched to a gene: 3. Germline V CDR1 and CDR2: SGHDN, FVKESK. CDR3 amino acids: CASSLVAGGSYEQYF. DNA of the CDR3: TGTGCCAGCAGCCTCGTAGCGGGAGGGTCCTACGAGCAGTACTTC.

This clonotype was picked up many times. The chain couples TRBV6-1 to TRBJ1-5; D is undetermined. The CDR3 loop spans 14 amino acids. The germline V and J ends were trimmed by 0 bases and 3 bases, with 6 bases remaining between them. CDR1 is MNHNS, CDR2 SASEGT, per germline. The CDR3 loop is CASSEAGNNQPQHF. DNA of the CDR3: TGTGCCAGCAGTGAAGCAGGGAACAATCAGCCCCAGCATTTT.

This clonotype has ten or more counts. The chain couples TRBV19 to TRBJ1-5; D is ambiguous. The CDR3 spans 15 residues. The germline V gene has CDR1 LNHDA and CDR2 SQIVND (reference sequence). V was trimmed by 6 bases and J by 0 bases, leaving 12 bases between them. CDR3 coding DNA: TGTGCCAGTAGCCTGGAGCTTTATAGCAATCAGCCCCAGCATTTT. Protein product: CASSLELYSNQPQHF.

This chain uses TRBV6-4 with TRBJ1-5, with D maybe TRBD1 (5 bases). V lost 5 bases to trimming and J lost 0 bases, with 14 bases between them. The germline V gene has CDR1 MRHNA and CDR2 SNTAGT. This CDR3 contains 16 residues. The CDR3 loop is CASSLGGENSNQPQHF. CDR3 coding DNA: TGTGCCAGCAGTTTAGGAGGGGAAAATAGCAATCAGCCCCAGCATTTT.

This clonotype was observed many times. The chain carries TRBV4-1 and TRBJ1-2; 9 bases agree with TRBD1. The CDR3 extends over 16 amino acids. In germline, CDR1 is MGHRA, CDR2 YSYEKL. V lost 1 base and J lost 8; bases outside the gene matches: 11. CDR3 nucleotide sequence: TGCGCCAGCAGCCAAGCGTCACAGGGGGCGCGAGACGGCTACACCTTC. It codes for CASSQASQGARDGYTF.

This clonotype has at least ten counts. V and J are TRBV5-1 and TRBJ1-2; D gene unclear. V was clipped by 0 bases and J by 1 base, with 10 bases between them. Germline-derived CDR1 and CDR2 are SGHRS and YFSETQ. The CDR3 contains 15 residues. The CDR3 protein is CASSLDGGINYGYTF. The CDR3 DNA reads as TGCGCCAGCAGCTTGGACGGAGGGATTAACTATGGCTACACCTTC.

Regarding this clonotype: A read error may explain this, as a much larger clone is one base away. The chain is built from TRBV6-1 and TRBJ2-7; 9 positions match TRBD1. V shed 5 bases and J 4 bases; nucleotides not matched to a gene: 9. Germline CDR1 and CDR2: MNHNS and SASEGT. The CDR3 spans 15 residues. The CDR3 DNA is TGTGCCAGCAGTCGATACAGGGGGCGCTTTTACGAGCAGTACGTC. It translates to CASSRYRGRFYEQYV.

This clonotype was seen at least ten times. V usage is TRBV5-1 and J usage is TRBJ2-7, with 10 bases that match TRBD1. J was trimmed by 5 bases and V by 5 bases; bases with no gene match: 13. The V gene's germline CDR1 is SGHRS and CDR2 YFSETQ. The CDR3 length is 16 residues. The CDR3, as DNA: TGCGCCAGCAGACCCTCCGGGACAGGGGTTATCGACGAGCAGTACTTC. This codes for CASRPSGTGVIDEQYF.

For the CDR3, the DNA is TGTGCCAGCAGTTTTGAGTTGGTGGAGACCCAGTACTTC. This sequence encodes CASSFELVETQYF. V gene TRBV12-3 or TRBV12-4 combines with J gene TRBJ2-5, with no clear D. Trimming removed 3 bases from V and 5 bases from J, with 10 bases in between. CDR3 length: 13 residues.

In this sample, this clonotype turned up a few times. The chain links TRBV11-2 to TRBJ2-3; 7 bases map to TRBD2. V trimming: 4 bases; J trimming: 0 bases; junction bases outside the gene matches: 13. This CDR3 has 18 residues. The germline gives CDR1 SGHAT, CDR2 FQNNGV. This chain's CDR3 is CASSYLRDYSYSTDTQYF. The CDR3 DNA reads as TGTGCCAGCAGCTACCTCCGGGACTATTCCTATAGCACAGATACGCAGTATTTT.

In its sample, this clonotype was seen many times. The chain employs TRBV11-1 and TRBJ2-6; TRBD1 aligns across 8 bases. Trimming removed 0 bases from V and 1 base from J; junction bases left unmatched: 8. The CDR3 runs 19 residues. Germline V CDR1 and CDR2: SGHAT, FQDESV (reference sequence). The CDR3 coding sequence is TGTGCCAGCAGCTTAGCTTTCAGGGGGCGCCTATCTGGGGCCAACGTCCTGACTTTC. Translating gives CASSLAFRGRLSGANVLTF.

This clonotype has at least ten counts. The chain combines TRBV2 with TRBJ2-4, with D possibly TRBD1 on 5 matching bases. This CDR3 is built from 13 residues. The germline gives CDR1 SNHLY, CDR2 FYNNEI. The V end was cut by 7 bases, the J end by 2 bases, with 9 bases between. The CDR3 DNA reads as TGTGCCAGCACCAGGGAAACCAAAAACATTCAGTACTTC. It is translated as CASTRETKNIQYF. The variable domain in full, with the rest retrieved from reference TRBV2 and TRBJ2-4, is EPEVTQTPSHQVTQMGQEVILRCVPISNHLYFYWYRQILGQKVEFLVSFYNNEISEKSEIFDDQFSVERPDGSNFTLKIRSTKLEDSAMYFCASTRETKNIQYFGAGTRLSVL.

This clonotype showed up many times. The chain links TRBV29-1 to TRBJ1-5, with 8 bases identical to TRBD1. Germline V gives CDR1 SQVTM, CDR2 ANQGSEA. The CDR3 has 13 residues. Trimming cost V 6 bases and J 4 bases; bases outside gene matches: 5. The CDR3 region is CSVIQGGNQPQHF. In DNA, the CDR3 is TGCAGCGTGATACAGGGGGGTAATCAGCCCCAGCATTTT. The whole variable domain, filled in from reference TRBV29-1 and TRBJ1-5, reads SAVISQKPSRDICQRGTSLTIQCQVDSQVTMMFWYRQQPGQSLTLIATANQGSEATYESGFVIDKFPISRPNLTFSTLTVSNMSPEDSSIYLCSVIQGGNQPQHFGDGTRLSIL.

This clonotype was picked up many times. The chain joins TRBV12-3 or TRBV12-4 to TRBJ2-7, with 9 bases matching TRBD1. The CDR3 covers 13 residues. J lost 6 bases, V lost 6 bases, and 6 bases had no gene match. In nucleotides, the CDR3 is TGTGCCAGCAGGTGGACAGGGGTTGCCGAGCAGTACTTC. Its translation: CASRWTGVAEQYF.

This clonotype appeared a few times. This sequence may be a read error, since a much larger clone differs from it by one base. The chain couples TRBV12-3 or TRBV12-4 to TRBJ2-5; D could derive from TRBD1 or TRBD2 (5 bases each). CDR3 length equals 15 residues. The CDR3 nucleotides are TGTGCCAGCAGTTTACGCCAGGGTATGGGTGGGACCAAGTACTTC. It specifies CASSLRQGMGGTKYF.

Many counts were recorded for this clonotype. The J gene is TRBJ2-7, the V gene TRBV11-1; 9 bases agree with TRBD2. With V trimmed by 3 bases and J by 3 bases, 6 bases remained unmatched. Germline loops: CDR1 SGHAT, CDR2 FQDESV (reference sequence). This CDR3 comprises 15 residues. The CDR3 spells CASSFETSGSYEQYF. The CDR3 DNA is TGTGCCAGCAGCTTTGAGACTAGCGGTAGCTACGAGCAGTACTTC.